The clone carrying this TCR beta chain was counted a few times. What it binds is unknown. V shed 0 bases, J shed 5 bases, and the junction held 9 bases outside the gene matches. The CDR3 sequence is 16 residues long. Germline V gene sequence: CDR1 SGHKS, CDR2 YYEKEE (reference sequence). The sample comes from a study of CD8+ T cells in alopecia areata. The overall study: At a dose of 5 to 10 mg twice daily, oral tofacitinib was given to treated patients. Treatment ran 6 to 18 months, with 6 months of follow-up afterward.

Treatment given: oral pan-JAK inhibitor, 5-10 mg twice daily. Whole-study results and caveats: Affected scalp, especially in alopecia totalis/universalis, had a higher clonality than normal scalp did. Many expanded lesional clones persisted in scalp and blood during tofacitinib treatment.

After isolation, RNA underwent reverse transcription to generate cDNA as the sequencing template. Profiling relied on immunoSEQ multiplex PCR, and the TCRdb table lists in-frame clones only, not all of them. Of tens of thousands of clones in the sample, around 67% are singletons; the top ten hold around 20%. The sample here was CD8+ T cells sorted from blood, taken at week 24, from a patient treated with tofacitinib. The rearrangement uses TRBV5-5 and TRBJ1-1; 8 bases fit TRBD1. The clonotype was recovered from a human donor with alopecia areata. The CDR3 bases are TGTGCCAGCAGCTTGGCCTGGGACAGGAAAGGAACTGAAGCTTTCTTT. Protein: CASSLAWDRKGTEAFF.